The clone carrying this TCR beta chain was seen a handful of times. Its antigen is unknown. Oncomine TCR Beta short-read sequencing was applied to DNA from cultured CD4+ T cells. TCRdb re-called the PCR reads through MiXCR, storing one row per CDR3 protein. The sample has about 14,000 distinct CDR3 sequences, approximately 60% seen once. Documented treatment: roughly 10-day PBMC culture with coronavirus spike peptide pools or control peptides (ViraFEST assay). This sample was taken from a study of vaccination and CD4 T cells after COVID-19. For the study at large: Median draw time for post-COVID samples was 85 to 120 days post-diagnosis (range 35 to 161).

Germline V gives CDR1 MNHEY, CDR2 SMNVEV (reference sequence). The ends lost 3 bases at V and 6 bases at J; junction bases unmatched: 10. This CDR3 has 18 residues. Broader study findings: Spike mono-reactivity was evident in 304 of the 307 vaccine-specific clones derived from convalescent patients.

The chain recombines TRBV27 with TRBJ2-3, with 15 nucleotides matching TRBD2. This sequence originates from a human donor who had recovered from COVID-19. The specimen sequenced was CD4+ T cells from blood, cultured in vitro. CDR3 sequence reads: CASSFTWTSGRAWDTQYF. As DNA, the CDR3 is TGTGCCAGCAGTTTCACCTGGACTAGCGGGAGGGCTTGGGATACGCAGTATTTT.